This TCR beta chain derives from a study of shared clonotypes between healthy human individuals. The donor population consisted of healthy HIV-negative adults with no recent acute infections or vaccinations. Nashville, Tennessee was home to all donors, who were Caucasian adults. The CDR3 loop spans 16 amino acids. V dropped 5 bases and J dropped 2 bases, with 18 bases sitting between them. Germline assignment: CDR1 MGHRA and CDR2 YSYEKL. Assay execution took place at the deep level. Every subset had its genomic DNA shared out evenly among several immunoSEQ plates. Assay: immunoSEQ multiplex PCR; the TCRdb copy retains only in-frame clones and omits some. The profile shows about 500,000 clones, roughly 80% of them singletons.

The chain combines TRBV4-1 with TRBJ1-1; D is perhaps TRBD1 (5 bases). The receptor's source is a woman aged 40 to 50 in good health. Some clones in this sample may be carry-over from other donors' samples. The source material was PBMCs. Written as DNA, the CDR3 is TGCGCCAGCAGCAACGGGGCCGCGCGCCCTAACACTGAAGCTTTCTTT. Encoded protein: CASSNGAARPNTEAFF.